This T cell receptor (beta chain) originates from a study of regulatory T cells in long-lasting Graves disease (dated by TCRdb to the early 2020s). For the wider study: In the newly diagnosed Graves' disease group, patients had been taking antithyroid drugs for less than 3 months. Persistent Graves' disease patients were compared with newly diagnosed Graves' disease patients by peripheral blood TCR sequencing and RNA sequencing. The study was conducted in China and was registered as a clinical trial. A total of around 35 samples underwent TCR sequencing, from about 13 patients with persistent Graves' disease and some 20 patients with newly diagnosed Graves' disease.

This clonotype came up many times. What antigen it recognizes has not been identified. Qualities for individual bases were not recorded, and no much larger clone is one base off. Libraries were constructed by multiplex PCR. Sequencing took place on an Illumina HiSeq 4000. iRepertoire HTBI primers and Arm-PCR amplification of CDR3 regions were used to construct TCR beta libraries. PCR products were gel purified before sequencing. Per the source publication's procedure: Across samples, some 62 TRBV and around 15 TRBJ segments were identified and used for gene usage analysis of CDR3 amino acid clonotypes. Filtered high-quality paired reads were merged into contigs using COPE and FqMerger. BLAST was used to align contigs to the IMGT TRBV, TRBD and TRBJ reference genes, and CDR3 was defined following IMGT. Highly expanded clones were defined as clonotypes with a frequency above 0.1%. Shannon entropy served as the measure of repertoire diversity, while the Gini coefficient captured V-J evenness. A clonotype found in more than one individual was treated as public. TCRdb reran the public reads through fastp at Q25 and MiXCR, keeping productive beta chains. Rows merge per CDR3 protein into single entries with the most common DNA and genes. The V and J calls were not made by the authors but by TCRdb's processing. The sample has more than 300,000 distinct CDR3 sequences on record, around 16% of them singletons. About 24% of the sample comes from the top ten.

The V and J ends are trimmed by 1 base and 7 bases, leaving 15 bases between them. CDR1 and CDR2 (SGHKS, YYEKEE) derive from the germline V gene (reference sequence). From the cysteine up to the phenylalanine, the CDR3 has a length of 15 residues. Only the CDR3 region is kept as DNA, spanning 45 bases read in frame from base 1. Sample time point, as interpreted from the label and publication: newly diagnosed GD, antithyroid drugs for less than 3 months. RNA was extracted from PBMCs in TRIzol for both TCR sequencing and RNA sequencing. Graves' disease was diagnosed according to American Thyroid Association guidelines. The patients came from an endocrinology department in Xi'an, China. Each patient gave approximately 10 milliliters of peripheral blood, collected in an EDTA anticoagulant tube. PBMCs were isolated by Ficoll Paque Plus density gradient separation without further T cell sorting. An Agilent 2100 Bioanalyzer and agarose gel were used to check RNA quality, and a NanoDrop 2000 was used to measure RNA concentration.

Here is what the overall study found, with its caveats: Preferential use of TRBV28, TRBJ1-2 and TRBJ2-5 was observed in persistent disease, whereas TRBV20-1 and TRBJ2-1 were favored in newly diagnosed disease. Because the primary lesion, thyroid tissue, could not be accessed, the study looked at peripheral blood alone. Lower TCR Shannon entropy and fewer highly expanded clones were observed in persistent Graves' disease patients than in newly diagnosed patients, which suggested clonal expansion. More public clonotypes were shared among persistent patients (roughly 3,000) than among newly diagnosed patients (966). As a limitation, the authors acknowledged that the small sample size may reduce accuracy. Sequencing and analysis were limited to the TCR beta chain.

Sequencing used peripheral blood mononuclear cells (PBMCs), obtained at new diagnosis, from a patient treated with antithyroid drugs. The clonotype originates from a female donor with Graves disease. This chain joins TRBV5-5 to TRBJ2-1, and the D gene may be TRBD1, 5 bases matching. The CDR3 region: CASSLFPGSVNEQFF. In nucleotides, the sequence is TGTGCCAGCAGCTTGTTTCCAGGGTCCGTGAATGAGCAGTTCTTC.